The entry that follows covers one T cell receptor (beta chain) sequence. No antigen is known for it. This sample stems from a study of a mutant IDH1 vaccine in newly diagnosed glioma. The repertoire was sequenced with immunoSEQ multiplex PCR; TCRdb's copy has only in-frame clones and lacks some. The sample has tens of thousands of clones; roughly 80% are singletons. The time point: week 47, end of study. Vaccinated patients received 300 ug of mutant IDH1 20-mer peptide per dose, with topical imiquimod. The germline gives CDR1 MNHNS, CDR2 SASEGT. The CDR3 runs 14 residues. Losses at the gene ends were 2 bases for V and 2 bases for J; bases not matched to a gene: 1.

The V gene is TRBV6-1, the J gene TRBJ2-5; 8 nucleotides align to TRBD1. The material was PBMCs, obtained from a glioma patient whose treatment included an IDH1 peptide vaccine. The sequence was obtained from a man in his late teens or twenties with glioma. Some clones in this sample may be carry-over from other donors' samples. CDR3 in DNA: TGTGCCAGCAGTGAACACAGGGGGCAAGAGACCCAGTACTTC. Translation: CASSEHRGQETQYF.